This T cell receptor beta chain was captured in a study of somatic mutations in cytotoxic T cells in rheumatoid arthritis. Study-level background: Right after diagnosis, and before any treatment had started, patient peripheral blood (about 30 ml EDTA) was drawn. Regarding the study as a whole: More than 20% of CD8+ cells belonged to the largest clone in about an eighth of the roughly 60 patients.

Authors' data handling: In patients, CD8+ clones bigger than 1% rarely had the same sequence as a published virus-specific TCRB. Method: immunoSEQ multiplex PCR; TCRdb's copy keeps in-frame clones and lacks some. V, J and clone size were drawn from that table, and D and trimming were deduced from the DNA. The data show under 11,000 clones, 70% to 90% seen once. Trimming shortened V by 3 bases and J by 0 bases, and 16 bases separated the two germline ends. Germline-derived CDR1 and CDR2 are SGHTA and FQGNSA. CDR3 length: 17 amino acids. Concerning this clone: What it binds is not known.

The genes are TRBV7-2 and TRBJ2-3; D is tentatively TRBD1 or TRBD2 (5 bases each). The receptor was isolated from an adult with rheumatoid arthritis. The sample was CD8+ T cells sorted from blood. In DNA, the CDR3 is TGTGCCAGCAGCTTGTCGGGGTCGGGGCTCAGCACAGATACGCAGTATTTT. Its protein product is CASSLSGSGLSTDTQYF.